Listed below are T cell receptor beta chains from one sample, sequenced in a study of monozygotic twins with inflammatory bowel disease. Reanalyzing the 5' RACE reads, TCRdb keeps one entry per CDR3 protein, without DNA. This sample's clone table lists about 450,000 distinct CDR3 sequences. The sample was blood. These receptors were taken from a human donor with ulcerative colitis or Crohn's disease, or a healthy co-twin of an affected twin (not recorded which). Each CDR3 is given with its conserved first and last residue.

TRBJ1-4 14 TRBV20-1 CSASAGGANEKLFF
TRBJ2-3 15 TRBV20-1 CSARVAVFSTDTQYF
TRBJ2-3 11 TRBV7-2 CASSSSYTQYF
TRBJ1-1 15 TRBV5-1 CASSLGVGANTEAFF
TRBJ2-1 16 TRBV5-1 CPSSLVPGLAYNEQFF
TRBJ1-2 12 TRBV20-1 CSASEANYGYTF
TRBJ1-5 18 TRBV6-1 CASSDPTGKYSSNQPQHF
TRBJ1-6 15 TRBV7-2 CASSLLGQDNSPLHF
TRBJ2-7 11 TRBV10-3 CAISELYEQYF
TRBJ2-3 17 TRBV9 CASSVEGTSGGGDTQYF
TRBJ1-5 14 TRBV19 CASGDRVLVEPQHF
TRBJ1-6 18 TRBV18 CASSPREADYSYNSPLHF
TRBJ2-1 15 TRBV20-1 CSARDRRSTYNEQFF
TRBJ1-2 15 TRBV6-5 CASSYDAGGRRGYTF
TRBJ2-1 11 TRBV30 CAWTGRGEQFF
TRBJ2-4 19 TRBV11-2 CASSFSLSGDGLAKNIQYF
TRBJ2-2 15 TRBV12-3/TRBV12-4 CARHRLAGGSGELFF
TRBJ2-7 17 TRBV13 CASSATSGGRFLQEQYF
TRBJ1-1 13 TRBV12-3/TRBV12-4 CASSPSGFTEAFF
TRBJ2-2 14 TRBV30 CAWSGLVWAGELFF
TRBJ1-1 13 TRBV7-3 CASSLQGDTEAFF
TRBJ1-2 15 TRBV7-2 CASSLRDRATYGYTF
TRBJ1-6 14 TRBV5-4 CASSLYRDNSPLHF
TRBJ1-2 13 TRBV15 CATSRDFGGGYTF
TRBJ2-3 13 TRBV20-1 CSARWAIPDTQYF
TRBJ2-2 14 TRBV6-1 CASRTGAATGELFF
TRBJ2-7 16 TRBV6-2/TRBV6-3 CASSFVEDRATYEQYF
TRBJ2-5 15 TRBV20-1 CSAPSSVGSQETQYF
TRBJ2-3 14 TRBV29-1 CSVEEGGRTDTQYF
TRBJ1-6 13 TRBV6-1 CASSELWDSPLHF
TRBJ1-1 14 TRBV30 CAWSFFPLDTEAFF
TRBJ2-7 13 TRBV20-1 CSASAGSSYEQYF
TRBJ1-5 15 TRBV5-5 CASSLAGDSNQPQHF
TRBJ1-5 14 TRBV10-3 CAIKSGLDNQPQHF
TRBJ1-2 15 TRBV6-5 CASSYFTGGPLGYTF
TRBJ1-1 14 TRBV6-1 CASGTGLPNTEAFF
TRBJ2-5 13 TRBV12-3/TRBV12-4 CASRWDRQETQYF
TRBJ2-7 20 TRBV4-2 CASSQGVGLWQTVYSYEQYF
TRBJ1-1 16 TRBV28 CASSLIPTGLNTEAFF
TRBJ1-1 14 TRBV7-3 CASSGTGGESEAFF
TRBJ1-1 16 TRBV5-1 CASSLVGSGDYTEAFF
TRBJ2-7 15 TRBV4-3 CASSQDPRGRDEQYF
TRBJ1-2 15 TRBV20-1 CSASHLIKALGGYTF
TRBJ2-3 14 TRBV20-1 CSGRPAGSTDTQYF
TRBJ2-7 16 TRBV6-2/TRBV6-3 CASSPNSGRIQYEQYF
TRBJ2-1 16 TRBV7-2 CASSLEADPSYNEQFF